This is a list of T cell receptor beta chains from one sample in a study of Ad26.COV2.S vaccination and SARS-CoV-2 variants. TCRdb's table, derived via immunoSEQ multiplex PCR, lists solely in-frame clones and lacks some. The sample has 350,000 to 500,000 clones, approximately 90% seen once; the top ten hold 12%. This sample comprised peripheral blood, obtained in a trial of Ad26.COV2.S vaccine versus placebo. The receptors derive from a person aged 18-65 years who received the Ad26.COV2.S COVID-19 vaccine or a placebo. The CDR3 runs from the conserved cysteine through the conserved F or W. D genes are given only for firm matches. Clone size appears in some rows only: once, few, many, or a class for an expanded clone.

>TRBJ2-1|TRBV6-5|TRBD2|-
TGTGCCAGCAGTTACGGACTAGCGGGAAGGCAGTTCTTC
CASSYGLAGRQFF
>TRBJ2-7|TRBV21-1|-|-
TGTGCCAGCAGCAAAGACAACGGGGGACTAGCGGGGCCCTACGAGCAGTACTTC
CASSKDNGGLAGPYEQYF
>TRBJ2-1|TRBV9|TRBD1|-
TGTGCCAGCAGCGGACAGGGATTTGAGCAGTTCTTC
CASSGQGFEQFF
>TRBJ1-1|TRBV28|-|-
TGTGCCAGCAGTTTCTTTAATTACCTCCTGGGCACTGAAGCTTTCTTT
CASSFFNYLLGTEAFF
>TRBJ2-2|TRBV11-2|-|-
TGTGCCAGCAGCTTAGTTGGGTCAAGTAGGACCGGGGAGCTGTTTTTT
CASSLVGSSRTGELFF
>TRBJ1-1|TRBV6-2/TRBV6-3|-|-
TGTGCCAGCAGTTACTCACCCGCTGAAGCTTTCTTT
CASSYSPAEAFF
>TRBJ1-4|TRBV2|-|-
TGTGCCAGCTCCGGGAATTTAGAAGAAAAACTGTTTTTT
CASSGNLEEKLFF
>TRBJ1-2|TRBV28|TRBD1|-
TGTGCCAGCAGTTTCCCTTCAGGGGGTCAGGGCTATGGCTACACCTTC
CASSFPSGGQGYGYTF
>TRBJ2-1|TRBV6-5|-|-
TGTGCCAGCAGTCGGGCCCACCAGGAGAATGAGCAGTTCTTC
CASSRAHQENEQFF
>TRBJ1-3|TRBV11-2|TRBD1|-
TGTGCCAGCAGTTATACAGGGGGCTCTGGAAACACCATATATTTT
CASSYTGGSGNTIYF
>TRBJ2-1|TRBV18|TRBD2|-
TGTGCCAGCTCACCCCCAGCCGGGACTATCAATTACAATGAGCAGTTCTTC
CASSPPAGTINYNEQFF
>TRBJ2-7|TRBV5-5|TRBD2|-
TGTGCCAGCAGCTTCTTTTTGGCGGGAGGGTCCTACGAGCAGTACTTC
CASSFFLAGGSYEQYF
>TRBJ1-2|TRBV30|-|-
TGTGCCTGGAGTGTACAACAGGCCGGATATGGCTACACCTTC
CAWSVQQAGYGYTF
>TRBJ1-1|TRBV14|-|once
TGTGCCAGCAGCCAAGATTTGGGGGGGATACCAGACATGAACACTGAAGAAGCTTTCTTT
CASSQDLGGIPDMNTEEAFF
>TRBJ2-3|TRBV2|-|-
TGTGCCAGCACTCAGTCAAAGACGGCCCGCACAGATACGCAGTATTTT
CASTQSKTARTDTQYF
>TRBJ2-7|TRBV6-5|-|-
TGTGCCAGCAGACGGACCCGTGACAGGAAAGGAGAGCAGTACTTC
CASRRTRDRKGEQYF
>TRBJ2-1|TRBV9|-|-
TGTGCCAGCAGCGTGTTTGGAAGGGTTGATGAGCAGTTCTTC
CASSVFGRVDEQFF
>TRBJ2-7|TRBV13|TRBD2|-
TGTGCCAGCAGTTCAAGTCCGGGAGGGCCCGGCGAGCAGTACTTC
CASSSSPGGPGEQYF
>TRBJ2-2|TRBV11-2|-|-
TGTGCCAGCAGCAAACTAGCAGGGTGGGCAAACACCGGGGAGCTGTTTTTT
CASSKLAGWANTGELFF
>TRBJ2-7|TRBV5-4|-|-
TGTGCCAGCAGCTTGACAGGGACCTACGAGCAGTACTTC
CASSLTGTYEQYF
>TRBJ2-7|TRBV5-5|-|-
TGTGCCAGCAGCTTGGATCCGAATTACGAGCAGTACTTC
CASSLDPNYEQYF
>TRBJ2-1|TRBV12-3/TRBV12-4|-|-
TGTGCCAGCAGTTTAGTCTATGGTGAGCAGTTCTTC
CASSLVYGEQFF
>TRBJ1-1|TRBV18|-|-
TGTGCCAGCTCACCGGCACGGACTACAACCACTGAAGCTTTCTTT
CASSPARTTTTEAFF
>TRBJ2-3|TRBV5-1|-|-
TGCGCCAGCAGCTTCGCAGGGTCTAGCACAGATACGCAGTATTTT
CASSFAGSSTDTQYF
>TRBJ2-7|TRBV30|-|once
TGTGCCTGGTCCCCGGGGTTAGTTGGCGAGCAGTACTTC
CAWSPGLVGEQYF
>TRBJ2-7|TRBV7-9|-|-
TGTGCCAGCAGCCCCGGAGCCATTCCTTCGACCTCCTACGAGCAGTACTTC
CASSPGAIPSTSYEQYF
>TRBJ2-1|TRBV29-1|-|once
TGCAGCGTTGAAGCCCCCGGGGTTACCTACAATGAGCAGTTCTTC
CSVEAPGVTYNEQFF
>TRBJ2-1|TRBV6-2/TRBV6-3|-|-
TGTGCCAGCAGTTACTCGAAAGCACACAATGAGCAGTTCTTC
CASSYSKAHNEQFF
>TRBJ1-4|TRBV28|TRBD1|-
TGTGCCAGCAGACGGGACAGAGGAAATGAAAAACTGTTTTTT
CASRRDRGNEKLFF
>TRBJ2-2|TRBV19|-|once
TGTGCCAGTAGTATAGAGACTTACGGGGAGCTGTTTTTT
CASSIETYGELFF
>TRBJ2-7|TRBV6-5|-|-
TGTGCCAGCAGGCGAAGGGACTCCTGGTACTTC
CASRRRDSWYF
>TRBJ2-2|TRBV11-2|-|-
TGTGCCAGCAGCATAGCCCGCTCGCCCGGGGAGCTGTTTTTT
CASSIARSPGELFF
>TRBJ1-5|TRBV10-3|TRBD1|once
TGTGCCATCACCCGGGACAGAAATCAGCCCCAGCATTTT
CAITRDRNQPQHF
>TRBJ2-1|TRBV12-3/TRBV12-4|-|-
TGTGCCAGCAGTTTCTGGAACAATGAGCAGTTCTTC
CASSFWNNEQFF
>TRBJ1-2|TRBV28|-|-
TGTGCCAGCAGGGAAGGGGCGCACTATGGCTACACCTTC
CASREGAHYGYTF
>TRBJ2-7|TRBV11-2|-|once
TGTGCCAGCAGCTTTAGCGGAACTCACTACGAGCAGTACTTC
CASSFSGTHYEQYF
>TRBJ1-2|TRBV11-2|-|-
TGTGCCAGCCATGGGGTGCGTGGGAAAGGCTATGGCTACACCTTC
CASHGVRGKGYGYTF
>TRBJ2-7|TRBV3-1/TRBV3-2|TRBD1|-
TGTGCCAGCAGCGACGGACAGGCCTACGAGCAGTACTTC
CASSDGQAYEQYF
>TRBJ2-6|TRBV6-5|-|-
TGTGCCGCGCTGGGTGGTGGGGCCAACGTCCTGACTTTC
CAALGGGANVLTF
>TRBJ2-5|TRBV5-4|-|-
TGTGCCAGCAGCTTAACGCTGGAGACCCAGTACTTC
CASSLTLETQYF
>TRBJ2-3|TRBV27|-|-
TGTGCCAGCAGTTCCCTCGTTTTATTCACAGATACGCAGTATTTT
CASSSLVLFTDTQYF
>TRBJ2-2|TRBV28|-|-
TGTGCCAGCAGTCCACTCCCGTCGGGGGACGGGGAGCTGTTTTTT
CASSPLPSGDGELFF
>TRBJ1-2|TRBV6-1|-|-
TGTGCCAGCACCGACGATCCAGGCTATCCGGATGGCTACACCTTC
CASTDDPGYPDGYTF
>TRBJ2-3|TRBV5-5|-|-
TGTGCCAGCAGCTTGGGAAAAGCCACAGATACGCAGTATTTT
CASSLGKATDTQYF
>TRBJ1-4|TRBV19|-|-
TGTGCCAGTAGTATCGACTGGGGGCGGATTGAAAAACTGTTTTTT
CASSIDWGRIEKLFF
>TRBJ1-1|TRBV11-2|-|-
TGTGCCAGCAGCTTAGTTCCGCATGAAGCTTTCTTT
CASSLVPHEAFF
>TRBJ2-7|TRBV6-5|-|-
TGTGCCAGCACCGCCCAAGTGGCCTCCACCGAGCAGTACTTC
CASTAQVASTEQYF
>TRBJ2-7|TRBV4-1|-|-
TGCGCCAGCAGTAAAAGAACAGCCTACGAGCAGTACTTC
CASSKRTAYEQYF
>TRBJ1-2|TRBV7-9|-|-
TGTGCCAGCAGCCAGCAGGGCTCCTTCTATGGCTACACCTTC
CASSQQGSFYGYTF
>TRBJ1-1|TRBV10-3|TRBD1|-
TGTGCCATCAGTGAGCCGACAGGGATTGAAGCTTTCTTT
CAISEPTGIEAFF
>TRBJ1-6|TRBV6-1|TRBD1|-
TGTGCCAGCAGTGATCGGCCAGGGGGCTTGAATTCACCCCTCCACTTT
CASSDRPGGLNSPLHF
>TRBJ2-2|TRBV11-1|-|-
TGTGCCAGCAGCAGGGGAGGTAACACCGGGGAGCTGTTTTTT
CASSRGGNTGELFF
>TRBJ1-5|TRBV27|-|-
TGTGCCAGCAGTTTTATGGGTAACGATCAGCCCCAGCATTTT
CASSFMGNDQPQHF
>TRBJ1-1|TRBV4-1|-|-
TGCGCCAGCAGCCAAGATTGGGCCAGGGGTATGACTGAAGCTTTCTTT
CASSQDWARGMTEAFF
>TRBJ2-3|TRBV15|-|once
TGTGCCACCAGCAGAAACTTCCTGGGGGGACACCTTAGCACAGATACGCAGTATTTT
CATSRNFLGGHLSTDTQYF
>TRBJ2-1|TRBV24-1|-|-
TGTGCCACCAGTGGGGGCCCGAGCTCCTACAATGAGCAGTTCTTC
CATSGGPSSYNEQFF
>TRBJ1-3|TRBV27|TRBD1|-
TGTGCCAGCAAGGGACAGGGTTACACCATATATTTT
CASKGQGYTIYF
>TRBJ2-2|TRBV7-2|-|-
TGTGCCAGCAGCGGACCGAACACCGGGGAGCTGTTTTTT
CASSGPNTGELFF
>TRBJ1-6|TRBV30|-|-
TGTGCCTGGAGCCGGGACAATAATTCACCCCTCCACTTT
CAWSRDNNSPLHF